These 5 T cell receptor beta chains share one sample of origin, sequenced in a study of cytomegalovirus exposure and HLA in healthy donors. In the PCR, 60 Vbeta and 13 Jbeta primers were used. The protocol was immunoSEQ multiplex PCR, while the TCRdb copy is restricted to in-frame clones and leaves out a portion. The sample includes roughly 100,000 clones, 75% of them seen just once. What was sequenced was PBMCs. These receptor sequences come from a man in his forties in good health and CMV-seronegative.

This CDR3 is CASSYGGRSAEQYF. The CDR3 region has the DNA TGTGCCAGCAGTTACGGAGGGAGGTCCGCCGAGCAGTACTTC. The chain has TRBV6-5 and TRBJ2-7; weak D call: TRBD2 (6 bases). Germline CDR1 and CDR2: MNHEY and SVGAGI. There are 14 residues in the CDR3. V was pared by 2 bases and J by 6 bases, with 14 bases between.

The chain joins TRBV2 to TRBJ2-1; TRBD1 matches at 7 bases. V lost 4 bases and J lost 4; bases outside the gene matches: 10. CDR3 length: 16 residues. The germline V gene has CDR1 SNHLY and CDR2 FYNNEI. In DNA form, the CDR3 reads TGTGCCAGCAGTGGCCCGACAGGGACGGGGTACAATGAGCAGTTCTTC. It yields the protein CASSGPTGTGYNEQFF.

This clone was seen a few times. The V call is TRBV21-1, the J call TRBJ1-1; the D segment call TRBD1 is taken from the table without a DNA check. TRBV21-1 is shown as a pseudogene. The CDR3 has 16 residues. The CDR3 region is CASSKGIGTGGTEAFF. In nucleotides, the CDR3 is TGTGCCAGCAGCAAAGGAATTGGGACAGGGGGCACTGAAGCTTTCTTT.

This chain uses TRBV2 with TRBJ2-3; TRBD2 matches at 15 bases. The V segment lost 4 bases and the J segment 2 bases; nucleotides outside the gene matches: 7. The CDR3 contains 18 residues. Germline assignment: CDR1 SNHLY and CDR2 FYNNEI. CDR3 coding DNA: TGTGCCAGCAGTGGCGGGACTAGCGGGGGGATAAACACAGATACGCAGTATTTT. The encoded protein is CASSGGTSGGINTDTQYF.

The genes are TRBV11-2 and TRBJ1-1, with TRBD1 identical over 7 bases. Germline V gene sequence: CDR1 SGHAT, CDR2 FQNNGV. V was clipped by 5 bases and J by 11 bases; unmatched bases: 17. The CDR3 is made up of 15 amino acids. The CDR3 DNA is TGTGCCAGCAGCGCCTCACAGGGGTCGGGGGTCGGGGCTTTCTTT. It encodes CASSASQGSGVGAFF.